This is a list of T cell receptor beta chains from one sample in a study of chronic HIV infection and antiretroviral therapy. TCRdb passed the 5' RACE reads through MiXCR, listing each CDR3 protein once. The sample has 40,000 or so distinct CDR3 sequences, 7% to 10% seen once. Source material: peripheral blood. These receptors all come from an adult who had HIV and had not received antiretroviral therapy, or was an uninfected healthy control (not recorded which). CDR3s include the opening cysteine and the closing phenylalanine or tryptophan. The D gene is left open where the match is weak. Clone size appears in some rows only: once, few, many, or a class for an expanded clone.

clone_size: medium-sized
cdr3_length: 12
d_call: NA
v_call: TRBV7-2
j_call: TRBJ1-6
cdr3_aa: CASSSHNSPLHF
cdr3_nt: TGTGCCAGCAGCTCCCATAATTCACCCCTCCACTTT

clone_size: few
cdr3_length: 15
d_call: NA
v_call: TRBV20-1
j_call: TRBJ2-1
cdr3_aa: CSALSQGRTLGGQFF
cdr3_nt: TGCAGTGCACTATCTCAGGGGAGAACCCTTGGGGGGCAGTTCTTC

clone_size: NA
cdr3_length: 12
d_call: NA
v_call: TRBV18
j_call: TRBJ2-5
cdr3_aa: CASSPPRETQYF
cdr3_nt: TGTGCCAGCTCACCACCTCGGGAGACCCAGTACTTC

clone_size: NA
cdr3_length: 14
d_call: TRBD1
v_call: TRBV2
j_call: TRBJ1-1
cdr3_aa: CASSARTGGTEAFF
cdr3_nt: TGTGCCAGCAGCGCAAGGACAGGGGGCACTGAAGCTTTCTTT

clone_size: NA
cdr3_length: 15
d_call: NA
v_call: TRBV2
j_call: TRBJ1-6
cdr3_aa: CASSRGSERNSPLHF
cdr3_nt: TGTGCCAGCAGTAGGGGGAGCGAGAGGAATTCACCCCTCCACTTT

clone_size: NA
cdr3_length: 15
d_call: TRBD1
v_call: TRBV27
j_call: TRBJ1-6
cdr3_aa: CASSLGTGVNSPLHF
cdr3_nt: TGTGCCAGCAGTTTAGGGACAGGGGTTAATTCACCCCTCCACTTT

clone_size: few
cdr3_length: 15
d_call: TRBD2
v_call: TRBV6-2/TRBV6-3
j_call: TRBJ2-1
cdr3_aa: CASRTSGIVVYEQFF
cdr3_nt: TGTGCCAGCCGGACTAGCGGGATTGTAGTCTATGAGCAGTTCTTC

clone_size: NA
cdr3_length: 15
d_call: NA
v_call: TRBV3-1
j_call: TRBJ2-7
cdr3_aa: CASSQEPGAPYEQYF
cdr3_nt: TGTGCCAGCAGCCAAGAGCCGGGGGCCCCCTACGAGCAGTACTTC

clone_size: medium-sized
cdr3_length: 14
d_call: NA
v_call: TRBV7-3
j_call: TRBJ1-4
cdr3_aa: CASSLLTREEKLFF
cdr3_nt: TGTGCCAGCAGCTTACTCACACGAGAAGAAAAACTGTTTTTT

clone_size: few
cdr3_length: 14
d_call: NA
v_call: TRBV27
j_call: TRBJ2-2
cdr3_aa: CASSLTRSTGELFF
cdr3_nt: TGTGCCAGCAGTTTAACTAGATCCACCGGGGAGCTGTTTTTT

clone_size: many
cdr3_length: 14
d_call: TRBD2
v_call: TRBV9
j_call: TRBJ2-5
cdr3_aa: CASSVSGAQETQYF
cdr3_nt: TGTGCCAGCAGCGTTAGCGGGGCCCAAGAGACCCAGTACTTC

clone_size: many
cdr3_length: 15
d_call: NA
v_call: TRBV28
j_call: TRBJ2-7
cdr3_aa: CASSRQDISSYEQYF
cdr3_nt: TGTGCCAGCAGTCGACAGGACATAAGCTCCTACGAGCAGTACTTC

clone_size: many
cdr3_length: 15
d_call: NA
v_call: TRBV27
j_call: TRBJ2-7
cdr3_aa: CASSLGRDVVSLQYF
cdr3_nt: TGTGCCAGCAGTTTGGGCCGGGACGTCGTTAGCTTGCAGTACTTC

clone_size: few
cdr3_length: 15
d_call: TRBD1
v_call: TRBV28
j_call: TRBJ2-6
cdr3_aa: CASTPGGSGANVLTF
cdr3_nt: TGTGCCAGCACTCCAGGGGGCTCTGGGGCCAACGTCCTGACTTTC

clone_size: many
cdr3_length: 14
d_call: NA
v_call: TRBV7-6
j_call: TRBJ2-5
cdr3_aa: CASSFTFNQETQYF
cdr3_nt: TGTGCCAGCAGCTTCACATTTAACCAAGAGACCCAGTACTTC

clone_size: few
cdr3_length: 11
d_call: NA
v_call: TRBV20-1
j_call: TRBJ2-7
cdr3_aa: CSARSSDEQYF
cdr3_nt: TGCAGTGCTAGGAGTTCAGACGAGCAGTACTTC

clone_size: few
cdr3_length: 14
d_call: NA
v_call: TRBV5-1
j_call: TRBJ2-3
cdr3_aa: CASSLSFSQDTQYF
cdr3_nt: TGCGCCAGCAGTTTGTCTTTCTCGCAAGATACGCAGTATTTT

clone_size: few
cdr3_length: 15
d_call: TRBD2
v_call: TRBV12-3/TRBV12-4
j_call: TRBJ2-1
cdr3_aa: CASSLLAGLANEQFF
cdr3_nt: TGTGCCAGCAGCTTACTAGCGGGCCTTGCCAATGAGCAGTTCTTC

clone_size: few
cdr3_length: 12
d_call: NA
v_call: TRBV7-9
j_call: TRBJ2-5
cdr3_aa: CASSQKGETQYF
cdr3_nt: TGTGCCAGCAGCCAAAAAGGAGAGACCCAGTACTTC

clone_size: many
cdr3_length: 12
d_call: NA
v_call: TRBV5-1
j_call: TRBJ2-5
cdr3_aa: CASSLRGETQYF
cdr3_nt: TGCGCCAGCAGTCTCAGGGGAGAGACCCAGTACTTC

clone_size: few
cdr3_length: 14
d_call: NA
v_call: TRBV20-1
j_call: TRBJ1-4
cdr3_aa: CSARFGGTHEKLFF
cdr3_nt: TGCAGTGCTAGATTCGGGGGGACACATGAAAAACTGTTTTTT

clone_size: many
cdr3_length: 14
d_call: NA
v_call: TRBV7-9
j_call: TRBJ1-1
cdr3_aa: CASSLAVGETEAFF
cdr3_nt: TGTGCCAGCAGCTTAGCGGTTGGGGAGACTGAAGCTTTCTTT

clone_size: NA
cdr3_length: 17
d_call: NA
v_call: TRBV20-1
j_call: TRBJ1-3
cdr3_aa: CGAHGDVRTAAGNTIYF
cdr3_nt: TGCGGTGCCCATGGGGACGTCCGGACAGCGGCTGGAAACACCATATATTTT

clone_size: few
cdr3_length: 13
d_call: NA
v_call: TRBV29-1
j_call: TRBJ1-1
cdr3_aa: CSVERRGRTEAFF
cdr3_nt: TGCAGCGTTGAAAGGCGGGGAAGGACTGAAGCTTTCTTT

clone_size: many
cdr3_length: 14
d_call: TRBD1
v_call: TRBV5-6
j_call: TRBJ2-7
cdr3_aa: CASTQGASSYEQYF
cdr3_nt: TGTGCCAGCACCCAGGGGGCCTCGTCCTACGAGCAGTACTTC

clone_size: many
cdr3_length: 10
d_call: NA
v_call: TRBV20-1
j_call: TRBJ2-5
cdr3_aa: CSAFLETQYF
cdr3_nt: TGCAGTGCTTTTCTAGAGACCCAGTACTTC

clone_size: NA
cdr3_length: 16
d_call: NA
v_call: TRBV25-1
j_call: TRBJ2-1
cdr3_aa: CASSANTGTLYNEQFF
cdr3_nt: TGTGCCAGCAGCGCGAATACCGGGACACTCTACAATGAGCAGTTCTTC

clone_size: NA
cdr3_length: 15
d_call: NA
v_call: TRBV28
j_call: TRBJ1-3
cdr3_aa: CASSPPQVSGNTVYF
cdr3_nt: TGTGCCAGCAGTCCCCCCCAGGTCTCTGGAAACACCGTATATTTT

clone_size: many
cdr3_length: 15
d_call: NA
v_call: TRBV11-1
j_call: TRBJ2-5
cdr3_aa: CASSSLPGPQETQYF
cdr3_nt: TGTGCCAGCAGCTCACTCCCGGGACCACAAGAGACCCAGTACTTC

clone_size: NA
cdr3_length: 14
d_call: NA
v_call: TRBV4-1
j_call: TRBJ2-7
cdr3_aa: CASSQFGGVYEQYF
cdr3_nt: TGCGCCAGCAGCCAATTTGGGGGTGTCTACGAGCAGTACTTC

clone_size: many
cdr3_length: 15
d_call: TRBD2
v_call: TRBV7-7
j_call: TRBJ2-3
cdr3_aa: CASSRTSGYTDTQYF
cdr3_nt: TGTGCCAGCAGCCGGACTAGCGGATACACAGATACGCAGTATTTT

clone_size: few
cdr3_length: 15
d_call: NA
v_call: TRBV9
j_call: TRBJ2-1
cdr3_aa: CASSVDGELYNEQFF
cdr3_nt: TGTGCCAGCAGCGTAGACGGGGAACTCTACAATGAGCAGTTCTTC

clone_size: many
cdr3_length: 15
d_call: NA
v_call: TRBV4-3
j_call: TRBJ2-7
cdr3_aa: CASSSLGAMGYEQYF
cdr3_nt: TGCGCCAGCAGCTCCCTTGGGGCGATGGGCTACGAGCAGTACTTC

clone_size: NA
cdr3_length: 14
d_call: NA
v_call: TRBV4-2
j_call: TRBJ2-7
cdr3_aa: CASSRGDSPSEQYF
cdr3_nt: TGTGCCAGCAGCCGAGGTGACTCCCCGTCCGAGCAGTACTTC

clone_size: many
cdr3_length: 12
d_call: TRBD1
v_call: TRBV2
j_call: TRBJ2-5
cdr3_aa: CASSQGAETQYF
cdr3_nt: TGTGCCAGCAGCCAGGGGGCCGAGACCCAGTACTTC

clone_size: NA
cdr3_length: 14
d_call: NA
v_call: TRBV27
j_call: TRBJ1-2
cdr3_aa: CASSFKELAGGYTF
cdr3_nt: TGTGCCAGCAGTTTCAAGGAATTGGCTGGGGGCTACACCTTC

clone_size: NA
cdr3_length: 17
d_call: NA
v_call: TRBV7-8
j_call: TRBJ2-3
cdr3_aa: CASSYSQGRTSTDTQYF
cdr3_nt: TGTGCCAGCAGTTATTCACAAGGACGGACAAGCACAGATACGCAGTATTTT

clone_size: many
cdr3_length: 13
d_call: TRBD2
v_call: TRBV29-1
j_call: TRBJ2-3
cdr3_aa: CSVGGGYTDTQYF
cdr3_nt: TGCAGCGTTGGCGGGGGGTACACAGATACGCAGTATTTT

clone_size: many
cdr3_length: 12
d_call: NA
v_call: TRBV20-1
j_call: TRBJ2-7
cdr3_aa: CSAPGQPYEQYF
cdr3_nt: TGCAGTGCCCCTGGACAACCCTACGAGCAGTACTTC